One and the same sample provided the 11 T cell receptor beta chains below, sequenced in a study of siplizumab effects on memory and regulatory T cells. Using immunoSEQ multiplex PCR, the repertoire was profiled, and TCRdb retains in-frame clones only, with some absent. The repertoire holds approximately 65,000 clones, with 79% as singletons. The sample taken for sequencing was memory CD4+ T cells sorted from blood. The receptors were sampled from a human donor in good health.

J is TRBJ2-7 and V is TRBV15; 7 nucleotides align to TRBD2. Trimming took 3 bases from V and 4 from J; bases not matched to a gene: 12. CDR1 is LNHNV, CDR2 YYDKDF, per germline (reference sequence). There are 16 residues in the CDR3. The CDR3 reads CATSSPMGGRKYEQYF. In DNA form, the CDR3 reads TGTGCCACCAGCAGCCCCATGGGAGGGAGGAAATACGAGCAGTACTTC.

This clone was counted a single time. The J gene is TRBJ2-3, the V gene TRBV6-5; 9 bases align to TRBD2. The CDR3 consists of 14 residues. V shed 7 bases, J shed 4 bases, and the junction held 6 bases outside the gene matches. CDR1 and CDR2 (germline): MNHEY, SVGAGI. CDR3 nucleotide sequence: TGTGCCAGCAAATGGGGACTAGCTTCAGATACGCAGTATTTT. Protein: CASKWGLASDTQYF.

This CDR3 is CASSEETQYF. The CDR3 region has the DNA TGTGCCAGCAGTGAAGAGACCCAGTACTTC. The V and J genes are TRBV25-1 and TRBJ2-5; D is undetermined. Germline loops: CDR1 MGHDK, CDR2 SYGVNS. The CDR3 consists of 10 residues. With 2 bases removed from V and 5 bases from J, the gap between germline ends came to 0 bases.

The rearrangement uses TRBV18 and TRBJ1-3, with D uncertain. The CDR3 runs to 15 residues. V gave up 3 bases and J gave up 0 bases, with 9 bases separating them. CDR1 is KGHSH, CDR2 LQKENI, per germline. CDR3 sequence reads: CASSPGVSSGNTIYF. The CDR3 DNA reads as TGTGCCAGCTCACCGGGCGTGTCCTCTGGAAACACCATATATTTT.

This chain joins TRBV19 and TRBJ1-4; 7 nucleotides align to TRBD1. The CDR3 length is 13 residues. Germline V lookup: CDR1 LNHDA, CDR2 SQIVND (reference sequence). V shed 7 bases, J shed 6 bases, and the junction held 5 bases outside the gene matches. The CDR3 DNA follows: TGTGCCAGTACCCGACAGGGCGATGAAAAACTGTTTTTT. Protein: CASTRQGDEKLFF.

The chain carries TRBV7-3 and TRBJ2-7, with D perhaps TRBD2 (5 bases). Trimming left V 5 bases short and J 3 bases short, with 14 bases between. Germline loops: CDR1 SGHTA, CDR2 FQGTGA. This CDR3 region has 14 residues. CDR3 nucleotides: TGTGCCAGCAGCCCCGGCCCCCGGGGCTACGAGCAGTACTTC. This codes for CASSPGPRGYEQYF. The full variable domain, with the rest looked up from reference TRBV7-3 and TRBJ2-7, is GAGVSQTPSNKVTEKGKYVELRCDPISGHTALYWYRQSLGQGPEFLIYFQGTGAADDSGLPNDRFFAVRPEGSVSTLKIQRTERGDSAVYLCASSPGPRGYEQYFGPGTRLTVT.

This chain links TRBV10-3 with TRBJ2-5; 9 positions match TRBD1. The closer fit of TRBJ2-7 to the DNA end suggests the J call may be wrong. This CDR3 has 14 amino acids. Germline V CDR1 and CDR2: ENHRY, SYGVKD. CDR3 sequence reads: CAISPGQGLDEQYF. CDR3 sequence (DNA): TGTGCCATCAGCCCGGGACAGGGTTTGGACGAGCAGTACTTC.

This clone was recorded a few times. The chain has TRBV5-6 and TRBJ1-3; D remains unclear. This CDR3 contains 11 residues. Looked up from germline, CDR1 is SGHDT and CDR2 is YYEEEE. Trimming pared 1 base from V and 7 bases from J, leaving 3 bases between. CDR3 nucleotides: TGTGCCAGCAGCTTGTCCAACACCATATATTTT. Translated: CASSLSNTIYF.

The gene calls are TRBV6-5 and TRBJ2-5, with D possibly being TRBD2 (5 bases). The CDR3 spans 15 residues. Germline V CDR1 and CDR2: MNHEY, SVGAGI. Trimming took 5 bases from V and 5 from J, leaving 18 bases between them. In DNA, the CDR3 is TGTGCCAGCAGTCCCGGACTGCTCCCTCGGGAGACCCAGTACTTC. Encoded protein: CASSPGLLPRETQYF.

Turning to this clone: Other DNA sequences in the same sample also yield this CDR3. CDR3 sequence (DNA): TGTGCCAGCAGTTTAGGACAGAGTCTCACTGAAGCTTTCTTT. Translating gives CASSLGQSLTEAFF. This chain links TRBV28 with TRBJ1-1; possible D gene TRBD1, 6 bases. V lost 2 bases and J lost 4, with 11 bases in between. CDR1 and CDR2 from the germline V gene are MDHEN and SYDVKM. CDR3 size: 14 residues.

This clone has more than one count but fewer than ten. The chain combines TRBV28 with TRBJ1-2; D ambiguous. Germline V gives CDR1 MDHEN, CDR2 SYDVKM. The CDR3 has 11 amino acids. Deletions cut 2 bases from V and 6 bases from J, with 4 bases between. The DNA for the CDR3 is TGTGCCAGCAGTTTACAGGATGGCTACACCTTC. Translated: CASSLQDGYTF.